This is a list of T cell receptor beta chains from one sample in a study of blood T cells in healthy people across ages. TCRdb redid the calling of the 5' RACE reads with MiXCR, one entry per CDR3 protein. In the table there are around 690,000 distinct CDR3 sequences, 45% to 65% of which are singletons. Material for sequencing was blood. These TCRs come from a man in his 60s in good health. Each CDR3 is given with its conserved first and last residue. D genes are given only for firm matches. Clone size is not always given. Where it is, it says once, few, many or a class for expanded clones.

clone_size j_call v_call d_call cdr3_aa cdr3_nt
few TRBJ2-5 TRBV5-1 NA CASSLEPGRQETQYF TGCGCCAGCAGCTTGGAACCGGGGCGTCAAGAGACCCAGTACTTC
NA TRBJ2-3 TRBV24-1 NA CATSDLSYTQYF TGTGCCACCAGTGATTTATCGTATACGCAGTATTTT
NA TRBJ2-3 TRBV29-1 NA CSVDAGTSTDTQYF TGCAGCGTTGACGCTGGGACAAGCACAGATACGCAGTATTTT
NA TRBJ2-7 TRBV12-3/TRBV12-4 TRBD1 CASRTDRGRYEQYF TGTGCCAGCAGAACGGACAGGGGCCGCTACGAGCAGTACTTC
NA TRBJ2-5 TRBV7-9 TRBD2 CASSPGLAGREETQYF TGTGCCAGCAGCCCCGGACTAGCGGGGCGGGAAGAGACCCAGTACTTC
NA TRBJ2-1 TRBV20-1 TRBD2 CSALRTSGGADNEQFF TGCAGTGCTCTAAGGACTAGCGGGGGGGCCGACAATGAGCAGTTCTTC
NA TRBJ2-5 TRBV14 NA CASSQQPGDRKETQYF TGTGCCAGCAGCCAACAGCCCGGGGATAGGAAAGAGACCCAGTACTTC
NA TRBJ2-1 TRBV6-5 TRBD2 CASSYSGTSGVGEQFF TGTGCCAGCAGTTACTCAGGGACTAGCGGGGTTGGTGAGCAGTTCTTC
few TRBJ2-5 TRBV4-2 TRBD2 CASSPRPAGQETQYF TGTGCCAGCAGCCCGAGACCAGCGGGGCAAGAGACCCAGTACTTC
NA TRBJ1-5 TRBV6-1 NA CASSEGGLYSNQPQHF TGTGCCAGCAGTGAAGGCGGGCTTTATAGCAATCAGCCCCAGCATTTT
NA TRBJ1-3 TRBV12-3/TRBV12-4 NA CASSFWGAGNTIYF TGTGCCAGCAGTTTCTGGGGGGCTGGAAACACCATATATTTT
few TRBJ2-5 TRBV20-1 TRBD2 CSARDRSSGGVTEYF TGCAGTGCTAGAGATCGGAGTAGCGGGGGGGTTACCGAGTACTTC
NA TRBJ1-6 TRBV6-1 NA CASKGDNSPLHF TGTGCCAGCAAGGGCGATAATTCACCCCTCCACTTT
NA TRBJ2-1 TRBV20-1 TRBD2 CSARDRLAGGPWNEQFF TGCAGTGCTAGAGATCGGCTAGCGGGGGGCCCGTGGAATGAGCAGTTCTTC
few TRBJ2-1 TRBV12-3/TRBV12-4 NA CASTVNQGSYNEQFF TGTGCCAGCACTGTCAACCAGGGGTCCTACAATGAGCAGTTCTTC
NA TRBJ2-5 TRBV20-1 TRBD2 CSANPIGGEETQYF TGCAGTGCTAACCCAATCGGGGGGGAAGAGACCCAGTACTTC
NA TRBJ2-5 TRBV2 TRBD1 CASRQGASETQYF TGTGCCAGCAGGCAGGGGGCTTCAGAGACCCAGTACTTC
NA TRBJ2-5 TRBV6-1 NA CASIPSGLQETQYF TGTGCCAGCATCCCGAGTGGGCTCCAAGAGACCCAGTACTTC
few TRBJ2-1 TRBV20-1 NA CSARDQGGHSYNEQFF TGCAGTGCTAGAGATCAAGGGGGGCACTCCTACAATGAGCAGTTCTTC
NA TRBJ2-5 TRBV6-6 NA CASSSQGRRGTQYF TGTGCCAGCAGTTCTCAAGGACGCCGGGGGACCCAGTACTTC
NA TRBJ1-5 TRBV6-6 NA CASRGQGYQPQHF TGTGCCAGCAGAGGCCAGGGGTATCAGCCCCAGCATTTT
few TRBJ2-7 TRBV7-9 NA CASSRSPTYEQYF TGTGCCAGCAGCAGGTCTCCGACCTACGAGCAGTACTTC
NA TRBJ2-5 TRBV20-1 TRBD2 CSASGSGGRETQYF TGCAGTGCTAGTGGTAGCGGGGGGAGGGAGACCCAGTACTTC
NA TRBJ2-1 TRBV20-1 NA CSAREGEALDNEQFF TGCAGTGCTCGTGAAGGGGAGGCTCTTGACAATGAGCAGTTCTTC
NA TRBJ1-2 TRBV2 NA CASSGARAGTGYTF TGTGCCAGCAGTGGGGCCAGGGCGGGGACTGGCTACACCTTC
NA TRBJ2-1 TRBV5-1 TRBD2 CASSPGLVNYNEQFF TGCGCCAGCAGTCCGGGACTAGTGAACTACAATGAGCAGTTCTTC
NA TRBJ2-1 TRBV7-2 TRBD1 CASSDRGHEQFF TGTGCCAGCAGCGACAGGGGTCATGAGCAGTTCTTC
many TRBJ2-3 TRBV4-1 TRBD2 CASSQALAGTDTQYF TGCGCCAGCAGCCAAGCACTAGCGGGTACAGATACGCAGTATTTT
NA TRBJ2-3 TRBV6-5 TRBD2 CASSRRTGGPDTQYF TGTGCCAGCAGCCGCCGGACGGGAGGGCCAGATACGCAGTATTTT
once TRBJ2-7 TRBV25-1 TRBD1 CASSASPGQGAREQYF TGTGCCAGCAGTGCATCACCGGGACAGGGGGCGCGAGAGCAGTACTTC
few TRBJ2-4 TRBV5-1 TRBD1 CASSTNPGQGSIQYF TGCGCCAGCAGCACCAACCCCGGACAGGGTAGCATTCAGTACTTC
NA TRBJ2-3 TRBV27 NA CASSSPDRYTDTQYF TGTGCCAGCAGTTCCCCTGACAGATACACAGATACGCAGTATTTT
NA TRBJ2-1 TRBV27 NA CASRLSGFRDEQFF TGTGCCAGCAGGTTATCTGGGTTCAGGGATGAGCAGTTCTTC
NA TRBJ1-2 TRBV9 TRBD1 CASSVRQGGYGYTF TGTGCCAGCAGCGTTCGACAGGGTGGCTATGGCTACACCTTC
few TRBJ2-7 TRBV7-2 NA CASSLPVPSYEQYF TGTGCCAGCAGCCTCCCGGTCCCTTCCTACGAGCAGTACTTC
NA TRBJ1-1 TRBV29-1 NA CSVARTLNTEAFF TGCAGCGTTGCAAGGACATTAAACACTGAAGCTTTCTTT
few TRBJ2-1 TRBV7-2 TRBD1 CASREGAGNEQFF TGTGCCAGCAGAGAGGGGGCGGGCAATGAGCAGTTCTTC
NA TRBJ2-5 TRBV10-3 NA CAISVGAGETQYF TGTGCCATCAGTGTTGGGGCAGGGGAGACCCAGTACTTC
NA TRBJ2-5 TRBV10-3 NA CAIRPGLGQETQYF TGTGCCATCAGGCCGGGACTGGGACAAGAGACCCAGTACTTC
NA TRBJ1-4 TRBV5-1 NA CASSSRGAANEKLFF TGCGCCAGCAGCTCTCGGGGGGCAGCTAATGAAAAACTGTTTTTT
NA TRBJ2-2 TRBV5-1 TRBD1 CASSLQGQGGSNTGELFF TGCGCCAGCAGCTTACAAGGACAGGGGGGAAGTAACACCGGGGAGCTGTTTTTT
NA TRBJ1-1 TRBV3-1 NA CASSQGETNTEAFF TGTGCCAGCAGCCAAGGGGAGACTAACACTGAAGCTTTCTTT
NA TRBJ2-6 TRBV6-6 NA CASSYRESGANVLTF TGTGCCAGCAGTTACCGGGAATCTGGGGCCAACGTCCTGACTTTC
once TRBJ2-6 TRBV5-1 NA CASSRTASPGANVLTF TGCGCCAGCAGTCGGACTGCCAGCCCTGGGGCCAACGTCCTGACTTTC
NA TRBJ1-6 TRBV9 NA CASRAGTPNSPLHF TGTGCCAGCAGGGCCGGGACCCCAAATTCACCCCTCCACTTT
few TRBJ2-7 TRBV12-3/TRBV12-4 NA CASSPQDGVADYEQYF TGTGCCAGCAGCCCCCAGGATGGGGTCGCTGATTACGAGCAGTACTTC
NA TRBJ2-7 TRBV12-5 TRBD1 CASGLAGTGRYEQYF TGTGCTAGTGGTTTGGCGGGGACAGGTCGCTACGAGCAGTACTTC
few TRBJ1-1 TRBV11-2 TRBD1 CASSPWGQMNTEAFF TGTGCCAGCAGCCCCTGGGGACAGATGAACACTGAAGCTTTCTTT
NA TRBJ2-3 TRBV9 NA CASSVTGTVLSTDTQYF TGTGCCAGCAGCGTAACTGGGACTGTCCTTAGCACAGATACGCAGTATTTT
NA TRBJ2-7 TRBV15 NA CATSREQGPYEQYF TGTGCCACCAGCAGAGAACAGGGTCCGTACGAGCAGTACTTC
NA TRBJ2-3 TRBV11-2 TRBD2 CASSWLAGGFGSTDTQYF TGTGCCAGCAGCTGGTTAGCGGGGGGGTTCGGGTCCACAGATACGCAGTATTTT
NA TRBJ2-3 TRBV4-1 TRBD2 CASSHPGTSGGMSDTQYF TGCGCCAGCAGCCATCCCGGGACTAGCGGGGGGATGTCAGATACGCAGTATTTT